The 19 T cell receptor beta chains below all came from one sample that was sequenced in a study of cytomegalovirus exposure and HLA in healthy donors. Both 60 Vbeta primers and 13 Jbeta primers went into the PCR. Only in-frame clones appear in the TCRdb table, and some are missing; sequencing was by immunoSEQ multiplex PCR. The table records about 140,000 clones, 77% of them present only once. Specimen: PBMCs. These receptors were collected from a man between 25 and 39 years old in good health and CMV-seronegative.

The chain couples TRBV27 to TRBJ2-7, with D possibly TRBD1 on 5 matching bases. This CDR3 comprises 15 residues. Per the germline V gene, CDR1 is MNHEY and CDR2 is SMNVEV (reference sequence). The V and J ends lost 0 bases and 2 bases respectively, with 11 bases between them. The CDR3 loop is CASSLSWQGTYEQYF. DNA of the CDR3: TGTGCCAGCAGTTTATCATGGCAGGGCACCTACGAGCAGTACTTC.

V and J are TRBV14 and TRBJ2-7; D might be TRBD1 (5 bases). Looked up from germline, CDR1 is SGHDN and CDR2 is FVKESK. This CDR3 is built from 14 residues. V was pared by 1 base and J by 3 bases, with 10 bases between. The CDR3 coding sequence is TGTGCCAGCAGCCAAGGTTCAGGGTACTACGAGCAGTACTTC. Protein sequence: CASSQGSGYYEQYF.

This chain links TRBV6-1 with TRBJ2-7, with 9 bases identical to TRBD1. This CDR3 comprises 15 residues. Germline V gives CDR1 MNHNS, CDR2 SASEGT. J lost 2 bases, V lost 4 bases, and 6 bases had no gene match. The chain's CDR3 is CASSGPGTGTYEQYF. The CDR3 nucleotides are TGTGCCAGCAGTGGACCCGGGACAGGGACCTACGAGCAGTACTTC.

The chain links TRBV6-1 to TRBJ2-7, with D possibly being TRBD1 (5 bases). V lost 4 bases, J lost 2 bases, and 12 bases lay in between. The CDR3 runs to 14 residues. Germline V gives CDR1 MNHNS, CDR2 SASEGT. CDR3 residues: CASSGQIGAYEQYF. The CDR3 coding sequence is TGTGCCAGCAGTGGTCAAATAGGGGCCTACGAGCAGTACTTC.

The chain carries TRBV2 and TRBJ1-1, with D maybe TRBD1 (5 bases). The CDR3 is made up of 11 amino acids. From germline, CDR1 is SNHLY and CDR2 FYNNEI. The germline V and J ends were trimmed by 6 bases and 8 bases, with 10 bases remaining between them. The CDR3 nucleotides read TGTGCCAGCAGGACAGTTTTCGAAGCTTTCTTT. This encodes CASRTVFEAFF.

The V and J genes are TRBV28 and TRBJ1-2; TRBD1 matches at 7 bases. The length of the CDR3 is 13 residues. CDR1 MDHEN and CDR2 SYDVKM come from the germline V gene. J was trimmed by 8 bases and V by 6 bases; bases with no gene match: 9. The CDR3 sequence: CASRRGTEEGYTF. The CDR3 coding sequence is TGTGCCAGCAGAAGAGGGACAGAGGAAGGCTACACCTTC.

This clone was counted a few times. The chain is built from TRBV5-4 and TRBJ2-3; D gene unclear. V was cut by 4 bases and J by 1 base, with 10 bases left in between. Germline V gene data show CDR1 as SGHNT and CDR2 as YYREEE (reference sequence). The CDR3 length is 14 residues. The CDR3, as DNA: TGTGCCAGCAGCCCCGCACGGGGCACAGATACGCAGTATTTT. Amino acids: CASSPARGTDTQYF.

The chain couples TRBV5-1 to TRBJ2-5; D might be TRBD1 (7 bases). This CDR3 has 15 amino acids. V lost 4 bases, J lost 4 bases, and 17 bases lay in between. From germline, CDR1 is SGHRS and CDR2 YFSETQ. CDR3 nucleotide sequence: TGCGCCAGCAGCAACGGTGGAGGGGGCGGAGAGACCCAGTACTTC. Translation: CASSNGGGGGETQYF. Full variable domain (remainder filled in from reference TRBV5-1 and TRBJ2-5): KAGVTQTPRYLIKTRGQQVTLSCSPISGHRSVSWYQQTPGQGLQFLFEYFSETQRNKGNFPGRFSGRQFSNSRSEMNVSTLELGDSALYLCASSNGGGGGETQYFGPGTRLLVL.

The table lists this clone with a few counts. The genes are TRBV9 and TRBJ2-7; 10 bases match TRBD1. With V trimmed by 4 bases and J by 3 bases, 7 bases remained unmatched. The CDR3 has 15 residues. In germline, CDR1 is SGDLS, CDR2 YYNGEE. For the CDR3, the DNA is TGTGCCAGCAGCAACCAAGGGACAGGGGTCTACGAGCAGTACTTC. Translation: CASSNQGTGVYEQYF.

In nucleotides, the CDR3 is TGTGCCAGCAGCGAGAAAGAGGTCACCTGGGGCGGAAACACCATATATTTT. Translating gives CASSEKEVTWGGNTIYF. The J gene is TRBJ1-3, the V gene TRBV9, with a weak D call TRBD1 (5 bases). Germline lookup yields CDR1 SGDLS and CDR2 YYNGEE. This CDR3 is built from 17 residues. Trimming cost V 3 bases and J 4 bases, with 20 bases left between them.

The chain couples TRBV2 to TRBJ2-5; 14 bases line up with TRBD2. The CDR3 runs 15 residues. The V gene's germline CDR1 is SNHLY and CDR2 FYNNEI. V trimming: 8 bases; J trimming: 3 bases; junction bases outside the gene matches: 5. This chain's CDR3 is CASAPGLAGEETQYF. As DNA, the CDR3 is TGTGCCAGCGCCCCGGGACTAGCGGGAGAAGAGACCCAGTACTTC.

This chain links TRBV29-1 with TRBJ2-7, with 8 bases lining up with TRBD1. The germline V gene encodes CDR1 SQVTM and CDR2 ANQGSEA. Trimming at V came to 4 bases and at J to 6 bases, leaving 11 bases not matched to a gene. CDR3 length equals 14 residues. The CDR3 reads CSVAVSGTGGEQYF. Here the CDR3 DNA reads TGCAGCGTTGCGGTTTCCGGGACAGGAGGCGAGCAGTACTTC.

This chain uses TRBV4-1 with TRBJ2-1, with a weak D call TRBD1 (6 bases). Germline CDR1 MGHRA, CDR2 YSYEKL. The CDR3 length is 14 residues. With 4 bases removed from V and 4 bases from J, the gap between germline ends came to 11 bases. The CDR3 sequence: CASSPTGTYNEQFF. The DNA of the CDR3 is TGCGCCAGCAGCCCCACGGGGACATACAATGAGCAGTTCTTC.

The chain carries TRBV6-6 and TRBJ2-7; D gene ambiguous. Trimming cost V 5 bases and J 2 bases, with 10 bases left between them. The CDR3 length is 13 residues. The germline V gene has CDR1 MNHNY and CDR2 SVGAGI (reference sequence). The CDR3: CASSVDLTYEQYF. The CDR3 nucleotides read TGTGCCAGCAGTGTAGATTTGACCTACGAGCAGTACTTC.

The chain couples TRBV25-1 to TRBJ1-2; 7 bases map to TRBD1. CDR1 is MGHDK, CDR2 SYGVNS, per germline. V lost 6 bases and J lost 4; bases outside the gene matches: 8. CDR3 length equals 14 residues. CDR3 sequence: CASSARGQTYGYTF. The CDR3 DNA follows: TGTGCCAGCAGCGCTCGGGGACAGACCTATGGCTACACCTTC.

The V and J genes are TRBV5-6 and TRBJ2-7; 7 positions match TRBD1. The V gene's germline CDR1 is SGHDT and CDR2 YYEEEE. After removal of 0 bases from V and 4 bases from J, the junction contained 4 bases not matched to a gene. CDR3 length: 14 residues. The CDR3 spells CASSLVTGRYEQYF. In DNA, the CDR3 is TGTGCCAGCAGCTTGGTGACAGGGCGGTACGAGCAGTACTTC.

The rearrangement joins TRBV27 to TRBJ2-4; D is ambiguous. CDR1 and CDR2 from the germline V gene are MNHEY and SMNVEV (reference sequence). The CDR3 loop spans 15 amino acids. Between the trimmed V and J ends, which lost 5 bases and 0 bases, there was a span of 11 bases. The CDR3 coding sequence is TGTGCCAGCAGTCGAAACTCTGTAGCCAAAAACATTCAGTACTTC. This gives the protein CASSRNSVAKNIQYF.

The rearrangement links TRBV6-1 to TRBJ2-7, with D tentatively TRBD2 (5 bases). The germline V gene has CDR1 MNHNS and CDR2 SASEGT. V was pared by 0 bases and J by 1 base, with 7 bases between. This CDR3 spans 14 amino acids. CDR3 loop: CASSEAGVSYEQYF. CDR3 coding DNA: TGTGCCAGCAGTGAAGCGGGAGTATCCTACGAGCAGTACTTC.

The rearrangement uses TRBV19 and TRBJ1-3, with D unresolved. Germline V gene sequence: CDR1 LNHDA, CDR2 SQIVND (reference sequence). This CDR3 is built from 13 residues. V dropped 7 bases and J dropped 6 bases, with 13 bases sitting between them. CDR3 in amino acids: CASTFAGSNTIYF. CDR3 DNA: TGTGCCAGTACCTTCGCGGGCTCAAACACCATATATTTT.